This T cell receptor beta chain stems from a study of technical replicates of blood from a handful of donors. Unmatched junction bases numbered 19, after V lost 4 bases and J lost 6 bases. This CDR3 is built from 18 residues. Looked up from germline, CDR1 is MNHEY and CDR2 is SMNVEV (reference sequence). The repertoire was sequenced with immunoSEQ multiplex PCR; TCRdb's copy has only in-frame clones and lacks some. The sample yields about 76,000 clones, about 86% seen once. The receptor comes from a human donor in good health. Some clones in this sample may be carry-over from other donors' samples. Sequencing was done on a sample of PBMCs. The chain employs TRBV27 and TRBJ1-2; 8 bases align to TRBD1. The CDR3 loop is CASSSLGFGQGGRDGYTF. In DNA form, the CDR3 reads TGTGCCAGCAGTTCGCTAGGATTCGGACAGGGCGGAAGAGATGGCTACACCTTC.